A single TCR beta chain is shown here with its context. The sample is drawn from a study of CD8 T cells in Susac syndrome. Turning to the study itself: Patients with Susac syndrome were therapy-naive, on corticosteroids, or on intravenous immunoglobulin alone at the time that blood was drawn.

Patients with Susac syndrome fulfilled recently defined diagnostic criteria for definite or probable disease. Trimming removed 5 bases from V and 4 bases from J, with 11 bases in between. This CDR3 spans 13 amino acids. Looked up from germline, CDR1 is SGHTA and CDR2 is FQGNSA. Random-hexamer reverse transcription was applied to roughly 0.5 to 1 ug RNA. By means of immunoSEQ multiplex PCR, TCR beta CDR3 spanning 54 Vbeta and 13 Jbeta underwent amplification. In TCRdb, the immunoSEQ multiplex PCR reads were re-called with MiXCR into one record per CDR3 protein. The sample yields more than 110,000 distinct CDR3 sequences, 95% seen once.

The sample was CD4+ T cells from PBMCs. V and J are TRBV7-2 and TRBJ1-2; D not certain. This sequence was found in a human donor with Susac syndrome. In nucleotides, the CDR3 is TGTGCCAGCAGCAACGTCCTTGGCTATGGCTACACCTTC. It encodes CASSNVLGYGYTF. Complete variable domain (other parts from reference TRBV7-2 and TRBJ1-2): GAGVSQSPSNKVTEKGKDVELRCDPISGHTALYWYRQSLGQGLEFLIYFQGNSAPDKSGLPSDRFSAERTGGSVSTLTIQRTQQEDSAVYLCASSNVLGYGYTFGSGTRLTVV.